The sequence of this T cell receptor beta chain was determined in a study of shared clonotypes between healthy human individuals. Findings and limits, study-wide: Rarefaction gave evidence that sorted-subset sequencing remained incomplete despite large depth. What naive subsets generally showed was a larger estimated richness than memory subsets showed.

The CDR3 length is 14 residues. About this clone itself: Its matching antigen is unknown.

The protocol was immunoSEQ multiplex PCR, while the TCRdb copy is restricted to in-frame clones and leaves out a portion. The data contain 1.5 million to 2.5 million clones, over 85% of them singletons. Cells designated naive CD8 were CD45RO-negative and were positively selected for CCR7, with terminally differentiated effector memory CD45RA+ cells excluded. The J gene is TRBJ1-1, the V gene TRBV12-2; the DNA was not compared with TRBD1, the D call given in the table. TRBV12-2 is designated a pseudogene. The sequenced material came from naive CD8+ T cells sorted from blood. This TCR was sampled from a young man in good health. The chain's CDR3 is CASRFRQVNTEAFF. The CDR3 DNA sequence: TGTGCAAGTCGCTTTAGACAGGTGAACACTGAAGCTTTCTTT.